These 20 T cell receptor beta chains were sequenced from one sample in a study of T cells in localized non-small cell lung cancer. Sequenced by immunoSEQ multiplex PCR; TCRdb stores in-frame clones only, minus some. The table includes around 64,000 clones, about four fifths detected once. The starting material was PBMCs, obtained before any cancer treatment. All receptors come from a man between 35 and 75 years old with stage II lung adenocarcinoma.

The chain has TRBV29-1 and TRBJ1-1; 9 bases agree with TRBD1. Germline V lookup: CDR1 SQVTM, CDR2 ANQGSEA. The CDR3 has 15 residues. After removal of 4 bases from V and 1 base from J, the junction contained 7 bases not matched to a gene. The CDR3 here is CSVGDRGATNTEAFF. CDR3 coding DNA: TGCAGCGTTGGAGACAGGGGGGCGACGAACACTGAAGCTTTCTTT.

This clone has a handful of counts. V is TRBV10-3 and J is TRBJ1-4; TRBD1 matches at 8 bases. The CDR3 runs 14 residues. The germline CDR1 and CDR2 sequences are ENHRY and SYGVKD. After removal of 6 bases from V and 3 bases from J, the junction contained 3 bases not matched to a gene. CDR3 sequence: CAIRGQGPNEKLFF. The DNA for the CDR3 is TGTGCCATCAGAGGACAGGGACCTAATGAAAAACTGTTTTTT.

The gene calls are TRBV5-4 and TRBJ2-3, with D tentatively TRBD2 (5 bases). The length of the CDR3 is 15 residues. Trimming left V 0 bases short and J 0 bases short, with 8 bases between. Germline-derived CDR1 and CDR2 are SGHNT and YYREEE (reference sequence). CDR3 in amino acids: CASSLDTGSTDTQYF. The CDR3 nucleotides are TGTGCCAGCAGCTTGGATACGGGGAGCACAGATACGCAGTATTTT.

This clone has a handful of counts. The sample carries other DNA sequences with the same CDR3. This chain joins TRBV19 and TRBJ1-2; D might be TRBD1 (5 bases). Germline assignment: CDR1 LNHDA and CDR2 SQIVND (reference sequence). V was clipped by 5 bases and J by 4 bases, with 8 bases between them. This CDR3 has 12 residues. The CDR3 reads CASSPGLYGYTF. In DNA form, the CDR3 reads TGTGCCAGTAGTCCGGGACTCTATGGCTACACCTTC.

In its sample, this clone was seen once. V usage is TRBV10-3 and J usage is TRBJ2-5, with TRBD2 identical over 9 bases. Germline CDR1 and CDR2: ENHRY and SYGVKD. V trimming: 8 bases; J trimming: 5 bases; junction bases outside the gene matches: 12. CDR3 length: 15 residues. The CDR3 region has the DNA TGTGCCATCGGGGCGGGAGGGCCTTTGGCGGAGACCCAGTACTTC. As protein: CAIGAGGPLAETQYF.

The J gene is TRBJ2-4, the V gene TRBV11-1, with D perhaps TRBD2 (7 bases). V gave up 7 bases and J gave up 7 bases, with 20 bases separating them. The length of the CDR3 is 15 residues. Germline V gene sequence: CDR1 SGHAT, CDR2 FQDESV (reference sequence). The CDR3 here is CASTQGRGGGNIQYF. The CDR3 nucleotides read TGTGCCAGCACCCAGGGGCGAGGGGGGGGCAACATTCAGTACTTC.

The V and J genes are TRBV30 and TRBJ1-5; D remains ambiguous. This CDR3 spans 12 amino acids. Germline CDR1 is GTSNPN and CDR2 is SVGIG (reference sequence). V dropped 0 bases and J dropped 4 bases, with 4 bases sitting between them. CDR3 in amino acids: CAWSVLNQPQHF. DNA for the CDR3: TGTGCCTGGAGTGTTCTAAATCAGCCCCAGCATTTT.

This chain uses TRBV6-5 with TRBJ2-7; no reliable D call. This CDR3 has 12 amino acids. V dropped 5 bases and J dropped 4 bases, with 9 bases sitting between them. The germline gives CDR1 MNHEY, CDR2 SVGAGI. The CDR3 here is CASSPLGYEQYF. The CDR3 nucleotides read TGTGCCAGCAGTCCTTTGGGATACGAGCAGTACTTC.

The V and J genes are TRBV14 and TRBJ2-7; unclear D gene. Germline CDR1 reads SGHDN; CDR2 reads FVKESK. The V end was cut by 4 bases, the J end by 2 bases, with 6 bases between. CDR3 length equals 12 residues. CDR3 coding DNA: TGTGCCAGCAGCCTACTCCCCTACGAGCAGTACTTC. Translation gives CASSLLPYEQYF.

V usage is TRBV2 and J usage is TRBJ2-5; D could derive from TRBD1 or TRBD2 (5 bases each). The CDR3 consists of 15 residues. Trimming removed 6 bases from V and 5 bases from J, with 19 bases in between. In germline, CDR1 is SNHLY, CDR2 FYNNEI. The CDR3 sequence is CASSPQVGRGETQYF. The CDR3 DNA is TGTGCCAGCAGCCCCCAGGTGGGGCGCGGGGAGACCCAGTACTTC.

This CDR3 is CSARPRDTEAFF. The CDR3 bases are TGCAGCGCCAGACCTCGGGACACTGAAGCTTTCTTT. The rearrangement links TRBV29-1 to TRBJ1-1; no clear D. The germline V and J ends were trimmed by 7 bases and 3 bases, with 12 bases remaining between them. CDR1 SQVTM and CDR2 ANQGSEA come from the germline V gene. The CDR3 length is 12 residues.

The rearrangement uses TRBV15 and TRBJ1-2; D remains ambiguous. The CDR3 is made up of 15 amino acids. The germline V and J ends were trimmed by 1 base and 4 bases, with 13 bases remaining between them. Germline CDR1 and CDR2: LNHNV and YYDKDF (reference sequence). CDR3 loop: CATSRGIETGYGYTF. As DNA, the CDR3 is TGTGCCACCAGCAGAGGCATCGAAACTGGCTATGGCTACACCTTC. Variable domain in full (rest from reference TRBV15 and TRBJ1-2): DAMVIQNPRYQVTQFGKPVTLSCSQTLNHNVMYWYQQKSSQAPKLLFHYYDKDFNNEADTPDNFQSRRPNTSFCFLDIRSPGLGDTAMYLCATSRGIETGYGYTFGSGTRLTVV.

By sample fraction, this clone is medium-sized. V and J are TRBV6-5 and TRBJ1-1; D is unclear. Germline CDR1 is MNHEY and CDR2 is SVGAGI. CDR3 length: 13 residues. V lost 6 bases and J lost 0, with 8 bases in between. CDR3: CASSRRLNTEAFF. As DNA, the CDR3 is TGTGCCAGCAGCCGCAGGCTGAACACTGAAGCTTTCTTT.

The V gene is TRBV5-1, the J gene TRBJ1-1; possibly TRBD1 for D (5 bases). The CDR3 loop spans 15 amino acids. Trimming took 7 bases from V and 1 from J, leaving 17 bases between them. Germline CDR1 reads SGHRS; CDR2 reads YFSETQ. The CDR3 region has the DNA TGCGCCAGCGGACACCAAGAGGGGCCGAACACTGAAGCTTTCTTT. Amino acid sequence: CASGHQEGPNTEAFF.

CDR3 loop: CASSMDRGQETQYF. The CDR3 DNA reads TGTGCCAGCAGCATGGACAGGGGGCAAGAGACCCAGTACTTC. The chain recombines TRBV11-2 with TRBJ2-5, with 10 bases identical to TRBD1. This CDR3 comprises 14 residues. The junction had 2 bases not matched to a gene; V was cut back by 5 bases and J by 2 bases. Germline loops: CDR1 SGHAT, CDR2 FQNNGV.

The chain uses TRBV7-2 and TRBJ1-1; D may be TRBD1 (5 bases). Germline loops: CDR1 SGHTA, CDR2 FQGNSA. Trimming removed 6 bases from V and 1 base from J, with 12 bases in between. The CDR3 contains 14 residues. This CDR3 reads CASRLGPPNTEAFF. The CDR3, as DNA: TGTGCCAGCAGATTGGGACCGCCGAACACTGAAGCTTTCTTT.

The chain joins TRBV6-6 to TRBJ2-7; 7 bases map to TRBD1. The junction had 8 bases not matched to a gene; V was cut back by 6 bases and J by 0 bases. This CDR3 comprises 15 residues. The germline gives CDR1 MNHNY, CDR2 SVGAGI (reference sequence). CDR3 residues: CASSLTTGSSYEQYF. Written as DNA, the CDR3 is TGTGCCAGCAGCCTAACGACAGGGAGCTCCTACGAGCAGTACTTC.

V and J are TRBV5-4 and TRBJ2-7, with D unresolved. In germline, CDR1 is SGHNT, CDR2 YYREEE (reference sequence). V lost 0 bases and J 6 bases, leaving 16 bases between the germline ends. CDR3 length equals 15 residues. DNA of the CDR3: TGTGCCAGCAGCTTGGGGACCGCGATCGCCGGCGAGCAGTACTTC. This translates into CASSLGTAIAGEQYF.

This chain uses TRBV6-5 with TRBJ1-2, with a tentative D call TRBD1 (5 bases). The V gene's germline CDR1 is MNHEY and CDR2 SVGAGI. The V end lost 7 bases, the J end lost 5 bases, and 17 bases lay between the germline ends. This CDR3 comprises 14 residues. CDR3 residues: CASTPAGSYYGYTF. CDR3 coding DNA: TGTGCCAGCACCCCGGCAGGGTCATATTATGGCTACACCTTC.

This clone has only a few counts. Different DNA sequences within this sample yield the same CDR3. This rearrangement joins TRBV19 to TRBJ2-7, with a weak D call TRBD1 (5 bases). This CDR3 spans 14 amino acids. Per germline, CDR1 LNHDA and CDR2 SQIVND (reference sequence). Trimming took off 1 base at V and 4 bases at J, with 11 bases between the two ends. This chain's CDR3 is CASSIGQRTYEQYF. CDR3 DNA sequence: TGTGCCAGTAGTATAGGACAGCGAACGTACGAGCAGTACTTC. Together with reference TRBV19 and TRBJ2-7, the CDR3 gives the full variable domain: DGGITQSPKYLFRKEGQNVTLSCEQNLNHDAMYWYRQDPGQGLRLIYYSQIVNDFQKGDIAEGYSVSREKKESFPLTVTSAQKNPTAFYLCASSIGQRTYEQYFGPGTRLTVT.